This entry features one T cell receptor (beta chain) sequence. Its antigen is currently unknown. The CDR3 extends over 12 amino acids. V lost 3 bases, J lost 2 bases, and 5 bases lay in between. CDR1 is SEHNR, CDR2 FQNEAQ, per germline (reference sequence). Clones were read by immunoSEQ multiplex PCR, and TCRdb kept only the in-frame ones, dropping some. The sample lists tens of thousands of clones; roughly 87% were seen once. These data originate in a study of cytomegalovirus exposure and HLA in healthy donors. Study-wide findings and caveats: Most observed TCR sequences were rare, whereas some public TCRs were detected in many donors. A later analysis found first-cohort TCR clusters tended to co-occur in the 110 or so validation repertoires.

The clonotype was recovered from a woman aged 18-29 years in good health and CMV-seronegative. This chain links TRBV7-9 with TRBJ2-7, with unresolved D. Material: PBMCs. In DNA, the CDR3 is TGTGCCAGCAGCTTCCTAACCTACGAGCAGTACTTC. This codes for CASSFLTYEQYF.